Reported below is one TCR beta chain. This clonotype has a handful of counts. Its antigen is not yet known. One base away there is no much larger clone; base qualities are not given. This sample is part of a study of identical twins (dated by TCRdb to the mid-2010s). Regarding the complete study: To test whether fetal clonotypes persist, this study deep-sequenced TCR alpha and beta repertoires from monozygotic twins, from unrelated adults of various ages, and from cord blood. To rule out contamination, replicate twin experiments were performed at different times with different library preparation protocols. What the research found in general, with its limitations: Abundant cord blood beta clonotypes had fewer insertions, young adult naive repertoires showed a similar but weaker trend, and memory repertoires showed no such trend. Zero-insertion analyses could be partly confounded by invariant T cells such as MAIT and iNKT, though diverse VJ usage argued against such confounding for most clonotypes. A weaker excess of twin sharing was found in beta out-of-frame sequences because the signal-to-noise ratio was lowered by fewer shared sequences. Out-of-frame TCR alpha sharing in monozygotic twins was systematically underestimated by recombination models, whereas sharing between unrelated individuals was in agreement with the recombination models. Because the same donors could not be followed over many years, conclusions were based on cross-sectional statistical analysis. Compared with coincidental sharing between unrelated individuals, an excess of low generation-probability sequences was observed among out-of-frame TCR alpha sequences shared between twins.

Only healthy Caucasian donors were included. Three pairs of female monozygotic twins, all aged 18 to 29 years, were included in the twin cohort. Peripheral blood mononuclear cells were used as the source from which RNA for TCR libraries was isolated. Counted from cysteine to phenylalanine, this CDR3 has 16 amino acids. Only the CDR3 portion is preserved as DNA: 48 bases, with reading frame beginning at the first base. The V and J ends are trimmed by 7 bases and 6 bases, leaving 22 bases between them. CDR1 and CDR2 (SNHLY, FYNNEI) derive from the germline V gene. Preparation of the library involved 5' RACE. The sequencing machine was an Illumina HiSeq 2000. A universal primer binding site was added through template switching, and the final cDNA carried a unique molecular identifier so that TCR cDNA molecules could be counted accurately. Specific primers in the conserved constant-segment region were used to synthesize first-strand cDNA for TCR alpha and beta chains. To control for contamination, each cDNA library was double barcoded with a SMART-Mk sample barcode plus Illumina barcodes. Two successive PCR steps introduced TruSeq adapter sequences along with Illumina sample barcodes. Sequencing of the TCR alpha and beta cDNA libraries was done on the Illumina HiSeq platform using custom primers. The original pipeline was this. Unique molecular identifiers were extracted from raw reads with MiGEC, and CDR3 positions were determined with MiXCR. For each individual, recombination models were inferred using an EM algorithm with the repgenHMM and IGoR tools. The tcR package in R was used for shared clonotype analysis, with sharing normalized by the product of cloneset sizes. Out-of-frame nonproductive sequences were analyzed to study raw recombination free of thymic and clonal selection effects. TCRdb applied fastp at Q25 and MiXCR to the public reads, then kept only in-frame beta chains. When rows share a CDR3 protein, they turn into one entry using the most common DNA and genes. The authors' filters were not applied to this entry. For this sample there are some 900,000 distinct CDR3 sequences; more than 9% appear just once. Of the sample, around 1.5% falls within the top ten clones.

These data also featured in a second study, about yellow fever vaccine responses in identical twins. The other study reports the following: The authors reported that the T cell response to vaccination in identical twins appeared partly convergent and partly personalized. The study precisely tracked vaccine-responding T cell clones in identical twins.

What was sequenced was PBMCs. This receptor was obtained from a woman between 18 and 29 years old in good health. The receptor chain draws on TRBV2 and TRBJ2-1; TRBD2 could be the D gene, as 5 bases match. The DNA sequence is as follows: TGTGCCAGCATCAATACCGGAGCGGATCCCTCCAATGAGCAGTTCTTC. This is translated as CASINTGADPSNEQFF.